The sequence of this TCR beta chain was determined in a study of T cell repertoires in cytomegalovirus infection. On the study more broadly: Through public TCR beta signatures, both CMV infection and matching HLA type were indicated.

The length of the CDR3 is 14 residues. The ends were cut back, 3 bases at V and 5 bases at J, with 14 bases in the middle. Findings of the study overall: What dominated the ex vivo response were HLA-C-restricted CMV-specific TCR beta clonotypes. The study identified carriers of CMV plus the relevant HLA from cumulative public TCR beta family frequency.

The sample holds many counts of this clonotype. The target antigen is unknown. One entry per CDR3 protein, called by TCRdb with MiXCR from the reads. The sample lists 150,000 to 200,000 distinct CDR3 sequences, 28% occurring once. Sequencing used PBMCs. V and J are TRBV12-3 or TRBV12-4 and TRBJ2-7; tentatively, D is TRBD1 (6 bases). The clonotype was recovered from a human donor in good health (CMV status not recorded). Some clones in this sample may be carry-over from other donors' samples. The DNA of the CDR3 is TGTGCCAGCAGTTTTCAAGCAGGGGAGAACGAGCAGTACTTC. Translating it yields CASSFQAGENEQYF.